These T cell receptor beta chains were read from a single sample in a study of T-cell reconstitution after alpha-beta-depleted transplantation in children. From the PCR reads, TCRdb called clonotypes with MiXCR, one entry per CDR3 protein. The table has roughly 200,000 distinct CDR3 sequences, 8.4% seen once. The specimen was PBMCs, mostly from graft donor cells, collected 360 days after TCRalphabeta/CD19-depleted stem cell transplant. The receptors were gathered from a male patient aged 2-15 years who had a stem cell transplant for acute myeloid leukemia, so the T cells may come from the graft donor. Both conserved end residues are part of each CDR3. The D gene is left open where the match is weak. For some rows the clone size is stated as once, few or many, or as a class when expanded; others skip it.

TRBD1,TRBJ1-3,TRBV6-5,.,CASSYSGTGANSGNTIYF,TGTGCCAGCAGTTACTCGGGGACAGGGGCCAACTCTGGAAACACCATATATTTT
TRBD2,TRBJ2-1,TRBV29-1,many,CSVEGLAGGPREYNEQFF,TGCAGCGTTGAAGGACTAGCGGGGGGGCCTAGAGAGTACAATGAGCAGTTCTTC
.,TRBJ1-2,TRBV9,many,CASSANSKNYGYTF,TGTGCCAGCAGCGCCAACAGCAAGAACTATGGCTACACCTTC
.,TRBJ2-5,TRBV4-2,many,CASSQDTNSFETQYF,TGTGCCAGCAGCCAAGATACAAACAGCTTTGAGACCCAGTACTTC
.,TRBJ2-7,TRBV15,few,CATSPGRYEQYF,TGTGCCACCAGCCCCGGACGTTACGAGCAGTACTTC
TRBD1,TRBJ2-4,TRBV12-3/TRBV12-4,.,CASCSVSGGVVTKNIQYF,TGTGCCAGCTGCTCTGTCTCAGGGGGCGTAGTGACCAAAAACATTCAGTACTTC
.,TRBJ1-2,TRBV4-2,many,CASSQEGSNYGYTF,TGTGCCAGCAGCCAAGAGGGGTCTAACTATGGCTACACCTTC
.,TRBJ1-5,TRBV4-1,few,CASSQAWGLQPQHF,TGCGCCAGCAGCCAAGCCTGGGGCCTCCAGCCCCAGCATTTT
.,TRBJ2-1,TRBV11-2,many,CASSYVAEPWNEQFF,TGTGCCAGCAGCTATGTAGCGGAGCCGTGGAATGAGCAGTTCTTC
.,TRBJ1-2,TRBV28,many,CASSFYGPGKDYGYTF,TGTGCCAGCAGTTTTTATGGCCCAGGGAAGGACTATGGCTACACCTTC
TRBD1,TRBJ2-7,TRBV4-3,many,CASSQGDRVNEQYF,TGCGCCAGCAGCCAAGGAGACAGGGTTAACGAGCAGTACTTC
TRBD1,TRBJ1-6,TRBV12-3/TRBV12-4,many,CASRSGGTGVGSPLHF,TGTGCCAGCAGAAGCGGTGGGACAGGGGTGGGGTCACCCCTCCACTTT
TRBD2,TRBJ2-3,TRBV5-1,many,CASSPLAGGMSDTQYF,TGCGCCAGCAGCCCGCTAGCGGGGGGGATGTCAGATACGCAGTATTTT
.,TRBJ2-4,TRBV12-3/TRBV12-4,few,CASSPEGLARMGLAKNIQYF,TGTGCCAGCAGTCCAGAGGGGTTGGCCAGGATGGGACTAGCCAAAAACATTCAGTACTTC
TRBD1,TRBJ2-5,TRBV5-1,few,CASSPQGFQETQYF,TGCGCCAGCAGCCCACAGGGGTTCCAAGAGACCCAGTACTTC
TRBD2,TRBJ2-1,TRBV7-8,few,CASRSGSLAAKSSYNEQFF,TGTGCCAGCAGGAGCGGATCACTAGCGGCCAAGAGCTCCTACAATGAGCAGTTCTTC
TRBD1,TRBJ1-1,TRBV15,.,CATSRDSLGTGLETFF,TGTGCCACCAGCAGAGACTCCCTCGGGACAGGACTTGAGACTTTCTTT
TRBD2,TRBJ2-1,TRBV10-2,many,CASSGERGAFSYNEQFF,TGCGCCAGCAGTGGGGAGCGGGGGGCCTTCTCCTACAATGAGCAGTTCTTC
TRBD1,TRBJ2-6,TRBV11-1,many,CASSGRTGVPGANVLTF,TGTGCCAGCAGCGGACGTACAGGGGTGCCTGGGGCCAACGTCCTGACTTTC
TRBD1,TRBJ2-7,TRBV3-1,.,CASSQRTGAGFLEQYF,TGTGCCAGCAGCCAAAGGACAGGGGCTGGGTTTTTGGAGCAGTACTTC